The clone carrying this T cell receptor beta chain was seen at least ten times. Its antigen remains unknown. Individual cDNA molecules each received unique molecular identifiers attached to them. TCRdb itself ran the 5' RACE reads through MiXCR, one entry per CDR3 protein. The table has some 40,000 distinct CDR3 sequences, 3% to 4% seen once. The sample belongs to a study of early T cells in non-severe SARS-CoV-2 infection. Turning to the study itself: From unsorted whole blood, bulk RNA was sequenced, and the chains remained unpaired. General study points: The VDJdb matching leaned toward anti-spike CD8 responses and overlooked private and CD4 specificities.

This clonotype was obtained from an adult who was a healthcare worker with PCR-confirmed SARS-CoV-2 infection or an uninfected control (not recorded which). Sample: whole blood.

The CDR3: CASSPLAGADTQYF. The DNA of the CDR3 is TGTGCCAGCTCACCACTAGCGGGAGCAGATACGCAGTATTTT. The V gene is TRBV18, the J gene TRBJ2-3; 9 bases match TRBD2. In germline, CDR1 is KGHSH, CDR2 LQKENI. There are 14 residues in the CDR3. Unmatched junction bases numbered 0, after V lost 1 base and J lost 4 bases.